This T cell receptor (beta chain) is from a study of human T cells and chemical hapten exposure. About the research overall: Alopecia areata, totalis and universalis patients, mostly female, were included. Small pooled library volume differences mainly caused per-sample TCR yield variation.

Per the germline V gene, CDR1 is LGHNA and CDR2 is YNFKEQ. Trimming took 1 base from V and 4 from J; bases not matched to a gene: 4. The CDR3 covers 15 residues. TCRdb re-derived calls from the RACE reads in MiXCR, one entry per CDR3 protein. The repertoire has over 55,000 distinct CDR3 sequences, roughly 10% of them found once; the top ten carry roughly 8.8%. This clonotype was seen a handful of times. Documented time point: pre-sensitization, week 0. The treatment here: therapeutic diphenylcyclopropenone sensitization with weekly scalp DPC. Sample: whole blood, taken in connection with sensitization to the hapten diphenylcyclopropenone (DPC). The chain has TRBV4-2 and TRBJ2-7; 10 bases line up with TRBD2. This clonotype originated in a man aged 35 to 55 with alopecia areata. Some clones in this sample may be carry-over from other donors' samples. In nucleotides, the CDR3 is TGTGCCAGCAGCCAAGGTGCTAGCGGGAGTTACGAGCAGTACTTC. Protein sequence: CASSQGASGSYEQYF.